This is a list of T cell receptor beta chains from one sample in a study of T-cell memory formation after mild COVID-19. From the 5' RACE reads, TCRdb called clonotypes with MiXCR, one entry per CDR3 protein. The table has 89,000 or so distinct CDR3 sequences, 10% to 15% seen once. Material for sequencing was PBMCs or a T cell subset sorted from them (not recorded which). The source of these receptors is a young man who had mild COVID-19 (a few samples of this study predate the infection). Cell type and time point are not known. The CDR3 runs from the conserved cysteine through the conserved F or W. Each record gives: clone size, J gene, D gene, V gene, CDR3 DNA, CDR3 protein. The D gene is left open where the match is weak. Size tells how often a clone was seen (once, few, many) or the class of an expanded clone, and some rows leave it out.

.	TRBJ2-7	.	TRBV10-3	TGTGCCATCAGTGATGGCAGATCCTACGAGCAGTACTTC	CAISDGRSYEQYF
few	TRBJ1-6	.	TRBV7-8	TGTGCCAGCAGACAAGGACTGGATAATTCACCCCTCCACTTT	CASRQGLDNSPLHF
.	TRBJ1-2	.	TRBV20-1	TGCAGTGCTAGAGGAGGCGGACTCCAACGAGGGTTCTCTTATGGCTACACCTTC	CSARGGGLQRGFSYGYTF
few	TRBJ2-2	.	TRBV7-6	TGTGCCAGCAGCTTTGCCGCGGTCACCGGGGAGCTGTTTTTT	CASSFAAVTGELFF
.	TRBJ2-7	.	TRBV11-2	TGTGCCAGCAGCTTATTAAGGCAGCAGTACTTC	CASSLLRQQYF
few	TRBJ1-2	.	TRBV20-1	TGCATCATGCAAGGGGGGTCTACTTCTAACTATGGCTACACCTTC	CIMQGGSTSNYGYTF
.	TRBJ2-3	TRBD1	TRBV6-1	TGTGCCAGCAGTCCGACAGGGGCAGATACGCAGTATTTT	CASSPTGADTQYF
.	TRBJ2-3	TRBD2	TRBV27	TGTGCCAGCCCTATCTCCGGACTAGCGGTCACAGATACGCAGTATTTT	CASPISGLAVTDTQYF
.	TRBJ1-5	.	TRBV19	TGTGCCAGCGGCTATGGGGGTAGTCAGCCCCAGCATTTT	CASGYGGSQPQHF
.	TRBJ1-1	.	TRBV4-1	TGCGCCAGCAGACCAGGGACCATGAACACTGAAGCTTTCTTT	CASRPGTMNTEAFF
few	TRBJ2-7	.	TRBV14	TGTGCCAGCAGCCAAGATTTAACAGTCTACGAGCAGTACTTC	CASSQDLTVYEQYF
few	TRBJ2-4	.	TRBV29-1	TGCAGCGTGGAACTAAGGAACATTCAGTACTTC	CSVELRNIQYF
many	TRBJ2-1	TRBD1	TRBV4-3	TGCGCCAGCAGTCAAGCAGGGGGAAGAGAGCAGTTCTTC	CASSQAGGREQFF
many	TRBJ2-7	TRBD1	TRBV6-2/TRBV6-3	TGTGCCAGCAGTTACTCGACAGGGGGCTACGAGCAGTACTTC	CASSYSTGGYEQYF
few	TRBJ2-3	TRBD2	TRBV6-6	TGTGCCAGCAGTTACGAACATAGCGGGGGGGCAACAGATACGCAGTATTTT	CASSYEHSGGATDTQYF
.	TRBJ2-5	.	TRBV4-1	TGCGCCAGCAGCCAAACCTTAGGATCGGAGACCCAGTACTTC	CASSQTLGSETQYF
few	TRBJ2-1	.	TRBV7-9	TGTGCCAGCAGCTTGGGAACGCCTAGGCAGTTCTTC	CASSLGTPRQFF
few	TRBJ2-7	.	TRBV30	TGTGCCTGGAGTGTAACCAGGAGTGGCGAGCAGTACTTC	CAWSVTRSGEQYF
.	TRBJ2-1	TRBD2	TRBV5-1	TGCGCCAGCAGCGCCCGACTAGCGGGGACCTCCTACAATGAGCAGTTCTTC	CASSARLAGTSYNEQFF
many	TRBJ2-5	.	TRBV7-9	TGTGCCAGCAGGCCGACAGCCCGTTCAATGGAGACCCAGTACTTC	CASRPTARSMETQYF
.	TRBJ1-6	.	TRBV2	TGTGCCAGCAGTGGCCCGGGAAATAATTCACCCCTCCACTTT	CASSGPGNNSPLHF
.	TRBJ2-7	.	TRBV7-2	TGTGCCAGCAGCTCACCGGACTACTCCTACGAGCAGTACTTC	CASSSPDYSYEQYF
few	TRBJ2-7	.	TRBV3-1	TGTGCCAGCAGCCAAGTTAGCCTGTCTAGAGCGTACGAGCAGTACTTC	CASSQVSLSRAYEQYF
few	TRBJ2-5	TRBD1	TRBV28	TGTGCCAGCAGTTTGGTCAGACAGGGGTACCAAGAGACCCAGTACTTC	CASSLVRQGYQETQYF
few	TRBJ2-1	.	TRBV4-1	TGCGCCAGCAGCCAAGATCCGGCCCCCTACAATGAGCAGTTCTTC	CASSQDPAPYNEQFF
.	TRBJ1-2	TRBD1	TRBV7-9	TGTGCCAGCAGCTTAGACGGACAGGAATTGTCTAACTATGGCTACACCTTC	CASSLDGQELSNYGYTF
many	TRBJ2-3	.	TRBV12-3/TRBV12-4	TGTGCCAGCAGTTTAGCGCTTACCGATACGCAGTATTTT	CASSLALTDTQYF
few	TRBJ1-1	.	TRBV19	TGTGCCAGTAGTATGAGGAGGGCGGGCACTGAAGCTTTCTTT	CASSMRRAGTEAFF
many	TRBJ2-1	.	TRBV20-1	TGCAGTGCTGGTCACCGGAGGAATGAGCAGTTCTTC	CSAGHRRNEQFF
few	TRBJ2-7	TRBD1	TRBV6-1	TGTGCCAGCAGGGTCGGACAGGGACCCTACGAGCAGTACTTC	CASRVGQGPYEQYF
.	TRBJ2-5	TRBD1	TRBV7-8	TGTGCCAGCAGCTTAGAGGACAGGGGGCTAAGGATGGAGACCCAGTACTTC	CASSLEDRGLRMETQYF
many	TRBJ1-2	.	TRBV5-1	TGCGCCAGCAGCTTGAAGGGCTCAGTGGGGGGCTACACCTTC	CASSLKGSVGGYTF
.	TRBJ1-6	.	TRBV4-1	TGCGCCAGCAGGCTGACAGATAATTCACCCCTCCACTTT	CASRLTDNSPLHF
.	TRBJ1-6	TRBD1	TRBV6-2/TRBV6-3	TGTGCCAGCAGTTACCTGAGGGGACAGGCCTTACTTTCACCCCTCCACTTT	CASSYLRGQALLSPLHF
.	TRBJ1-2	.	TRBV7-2	TGTGCCAGCAGCTTAGGTCCCGGGGATAGTGGCTACACCTTC	CASSLGPGDSGYTF
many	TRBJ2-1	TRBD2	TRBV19	TGTGCCAGTAGTAAGACTAGCGGCTCCTACAATGAGCAGTTCTTC	CASSKTSGSYNEQFF
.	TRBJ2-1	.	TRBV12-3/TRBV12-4	TGTGCCAGCAGTTGGGCTGGTTCGAATGAGCAGTTCTTC	CASSWAGSNEQFF
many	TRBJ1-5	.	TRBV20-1	TGCAGTGCTAGTGCAGGGGATAGGTATCAGCCCCAGCATTTT	CSASAGDRYQPQHF
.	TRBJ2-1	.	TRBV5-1	TGCGCCAGCAGCCCTCTCGGCGGAGGCAATGAGCAGTTCTTC	CASSPLGGGNEQFF
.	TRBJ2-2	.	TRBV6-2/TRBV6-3	TGTGCCAGCAGTTACTCACCTGGACAGTACACCGGGGAGCTGTTTTTT	CASSYSPGQYTGELFF
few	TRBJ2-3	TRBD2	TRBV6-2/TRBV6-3	TGTGCCAGCAGTTCGGGACTAAGCACAGATACGCAGTATTTT	CASSSGLSTDTQYF
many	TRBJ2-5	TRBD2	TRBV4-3	TGCGCCAGCAGCCAAGATGGCCTAGCGGGGAATGTAGAGACCCAGTACTTC	CASSQDGLAGNVETQYF
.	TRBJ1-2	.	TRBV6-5	TGTGCCAGCACCCTTGGAGGGGACTATGGCTACACCTTC	CASTLGGDYGYTF
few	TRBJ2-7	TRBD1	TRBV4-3	TGCGCCAGCAGCCCGGGGACAGGGGGCGACGAGCAGTACTTC	CASSPGTGGDEQYF
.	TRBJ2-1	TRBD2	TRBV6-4	TGTGCCAGCGCCATGGAGACTAGCGGGACCAATGAGCAGTTCTTC	CASAMETSGTNEQFF
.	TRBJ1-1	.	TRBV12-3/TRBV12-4	TGTGCCAGCAGTGCCGACAGAACCCAAGCTTTCTTT	CASSADRTQAFF
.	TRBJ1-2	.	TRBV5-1	TGCGCCAGCAGCTTGGCCTCCTCCGGGGACTATGGCTACACCTTC	CASSLASSGDYGYTF
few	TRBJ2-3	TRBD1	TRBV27	TGTGCCAGCAGTCAAGCCGGGACAGGGGACCATAGCACAGATACGCAGTATTTT	CASSQAGTGDHSTDTQYF
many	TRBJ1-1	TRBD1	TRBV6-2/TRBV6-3	TGTGCCAGCAGTTACTCCGGGACAGGGTCGGCTGAAGCTTTCTTT	CASSYSGTGSAEAFF
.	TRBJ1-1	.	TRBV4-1	TGCGCCAGCAGCCAAGTTTGGGGCAAGGACACTGAAGCTTTCTTT	CASSQVWGKDTEAFF
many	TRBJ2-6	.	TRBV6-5	TGTGCCAGCAGTTTAACTGGGGCCAACGTCCTGACTTTC	CASSLTGANVLTF